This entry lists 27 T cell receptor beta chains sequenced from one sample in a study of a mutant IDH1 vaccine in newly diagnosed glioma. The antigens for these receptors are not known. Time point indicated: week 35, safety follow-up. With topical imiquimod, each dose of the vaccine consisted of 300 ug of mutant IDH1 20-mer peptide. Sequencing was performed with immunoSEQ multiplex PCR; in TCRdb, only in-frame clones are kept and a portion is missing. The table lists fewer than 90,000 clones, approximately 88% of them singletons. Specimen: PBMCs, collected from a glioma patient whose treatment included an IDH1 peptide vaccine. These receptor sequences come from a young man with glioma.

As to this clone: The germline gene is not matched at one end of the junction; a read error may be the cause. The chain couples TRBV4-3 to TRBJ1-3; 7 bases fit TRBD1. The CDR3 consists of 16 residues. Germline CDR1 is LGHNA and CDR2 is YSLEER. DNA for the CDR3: TGCGCCAGCAGCCAGTGGACAGGCTACTCTGGAAACGCCATATATTTT. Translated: CASSQWTGYSGNAIYF.

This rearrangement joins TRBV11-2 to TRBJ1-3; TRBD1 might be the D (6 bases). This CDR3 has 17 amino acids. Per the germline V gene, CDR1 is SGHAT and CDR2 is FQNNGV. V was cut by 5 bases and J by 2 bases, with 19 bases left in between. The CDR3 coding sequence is TGTGCCAGCAGCACCAATGGGGGGCGGTTAACTGGAAACACCATATATTTT. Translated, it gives CASSTNGGRLTGNTIYF.

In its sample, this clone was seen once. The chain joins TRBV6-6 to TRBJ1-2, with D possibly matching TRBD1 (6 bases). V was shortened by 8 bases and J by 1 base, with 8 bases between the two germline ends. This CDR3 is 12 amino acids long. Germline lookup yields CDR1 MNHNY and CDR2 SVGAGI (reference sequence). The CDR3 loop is CASGGLNYGYTF. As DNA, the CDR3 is TGTGCCAGCGGGGGGCTTAACTATGGCTACACCTTC.

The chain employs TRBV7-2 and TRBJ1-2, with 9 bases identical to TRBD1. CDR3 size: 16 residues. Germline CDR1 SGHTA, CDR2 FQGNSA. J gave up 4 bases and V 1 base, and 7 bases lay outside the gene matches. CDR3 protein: CASSLEGTGRGYGYTF. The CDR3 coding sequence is TGTGCCAGCAGCTTAGAAGGGACAGGGCGAGGCTATGGCTACACCTTC.

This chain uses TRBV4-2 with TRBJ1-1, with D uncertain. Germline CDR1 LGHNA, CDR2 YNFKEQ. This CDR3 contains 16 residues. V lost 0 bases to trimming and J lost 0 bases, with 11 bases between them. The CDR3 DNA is TGTGCCAGCAGCCAAGATCTTCTCGGGATGAACACTGAAGCTTTCTTT. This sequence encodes CASSQDLLGMNTEAFF.

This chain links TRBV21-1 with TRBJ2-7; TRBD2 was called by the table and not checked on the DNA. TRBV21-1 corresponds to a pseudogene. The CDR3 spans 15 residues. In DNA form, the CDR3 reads TGTGCCAGCAGCAAAGAAGCTAGCGGGATATACGAGCAGTACTTC. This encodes CASSKEASGIYEQYF.

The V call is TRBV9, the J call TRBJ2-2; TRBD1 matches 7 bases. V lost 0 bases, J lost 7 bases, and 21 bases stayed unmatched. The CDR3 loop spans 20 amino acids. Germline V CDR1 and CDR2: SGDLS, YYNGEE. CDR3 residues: CASSVATHRGKWVVIGELFF. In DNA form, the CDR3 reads TGTGCCAGCAGCGTAGCTACCCACAGGGGTAAGTGGGTAGTCATCGGGGAGCTGTTTTTT.

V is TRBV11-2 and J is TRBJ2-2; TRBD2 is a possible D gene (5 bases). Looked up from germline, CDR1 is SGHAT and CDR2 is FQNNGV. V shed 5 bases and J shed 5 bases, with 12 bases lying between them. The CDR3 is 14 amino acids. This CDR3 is CASSPPTRTGELFF. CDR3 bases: TGTGCCAGCAGCCCACCAACTAGGACCGGGGAGCTGTTTTTT.

CDR3 sequence reads: CASSLALWRPQETQYF. The CDR3, as DNA: TGTGCCAGCAGCTTAGCCTTATGGCGTCCTCAAGAGACCCAGTACTTC. J is TRBJ2-5 and V is TRBV7-2; no clear D gene. Germline assignment: CDR1 SGHTA and CDR2 FQGNSA. The germline V and J ends were trimmed by 0 bases and 2 bases, with 13 bases remaining between them. This CDR3 is 16 amino acids long.

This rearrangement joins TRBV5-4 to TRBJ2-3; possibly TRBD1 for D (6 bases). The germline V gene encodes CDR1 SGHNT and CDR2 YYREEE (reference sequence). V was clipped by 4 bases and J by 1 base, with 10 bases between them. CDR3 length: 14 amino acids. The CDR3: CASSEDSRTDTQYF. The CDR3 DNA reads TGTGCCAGCAGCGAGGACAGCCGCACAGATACGCAGTATTTT.

The CDR3 region is CASSRLTMNTEAFF. The CDR3 bases are TGCGCCAGCAGCAGGCTAACAATGAACACTGAAGCTTTCTTT. This sequence joins TRBV5-1 and TRBJ1-1; D is uncertain. The CDR3 extends over 14 amino acids. The ends were cut back, 4 bases at V and 0 bases at J, with 10 bases in the middle. Per germline, CDR1 SGHRS and CDR2 YFSETQ.

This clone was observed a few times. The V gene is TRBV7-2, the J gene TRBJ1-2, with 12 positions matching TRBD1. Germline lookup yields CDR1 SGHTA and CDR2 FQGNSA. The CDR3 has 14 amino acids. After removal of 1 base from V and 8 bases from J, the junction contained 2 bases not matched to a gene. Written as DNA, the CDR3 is TGTGCCAGCAGCTTAGGGGACAGGGGGCTCGGCTACACCTTC. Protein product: CASSLGDRGLGYTF.

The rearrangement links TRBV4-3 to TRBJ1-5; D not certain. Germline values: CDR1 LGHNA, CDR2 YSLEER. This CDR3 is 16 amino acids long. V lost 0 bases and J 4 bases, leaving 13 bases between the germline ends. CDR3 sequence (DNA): TGCGCCAGCAGCCAAGAACGGCAGGCCTTGAATCAGCCCCAGCATTTT. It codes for CASSQERQALNQPQHF.

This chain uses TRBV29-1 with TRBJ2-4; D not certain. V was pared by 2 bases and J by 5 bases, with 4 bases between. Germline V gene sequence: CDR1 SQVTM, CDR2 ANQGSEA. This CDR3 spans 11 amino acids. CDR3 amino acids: CSVEYENIQYF. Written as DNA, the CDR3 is TGCAGCGTTGAATATGAAAACATTCAGTACTTC.

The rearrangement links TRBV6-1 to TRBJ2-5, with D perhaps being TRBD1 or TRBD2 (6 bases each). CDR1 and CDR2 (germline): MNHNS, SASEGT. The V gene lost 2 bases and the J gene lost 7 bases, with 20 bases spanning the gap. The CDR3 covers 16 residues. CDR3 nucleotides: TGTGCCAGCAGTGAATGGGGGGCAGGGGCTATAGGGACCCAGTACTTC. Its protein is CASSEWGAGAIGTQYF.

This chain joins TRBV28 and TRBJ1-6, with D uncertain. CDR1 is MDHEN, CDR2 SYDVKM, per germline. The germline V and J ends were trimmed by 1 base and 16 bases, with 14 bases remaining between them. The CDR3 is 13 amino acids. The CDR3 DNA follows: TGTGCCAGCAGTTTATTCTCGAGGGATATACTCCACTTT. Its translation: CASSLFSRDILHF. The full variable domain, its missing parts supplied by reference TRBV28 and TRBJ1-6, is DVKVTQSSRYLVKRTGEKVFLECVQDMDHENMFWYRQDPGLGLRLIYFSYDVKMKEKGDIPEGYSVSREKKERFSLILESASTNQTSMYLCASSLFSRDILHFGNGTRLTVT.

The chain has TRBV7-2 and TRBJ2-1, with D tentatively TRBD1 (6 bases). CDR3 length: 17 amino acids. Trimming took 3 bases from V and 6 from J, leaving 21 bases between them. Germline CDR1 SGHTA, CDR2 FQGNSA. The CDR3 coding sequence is TGTGCCAGCAGCTTTAGGGGGTGGAGAATAGTGCGCAATGAGCAGTTCTTC. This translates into CASSFRGWRIVRNEQFF.

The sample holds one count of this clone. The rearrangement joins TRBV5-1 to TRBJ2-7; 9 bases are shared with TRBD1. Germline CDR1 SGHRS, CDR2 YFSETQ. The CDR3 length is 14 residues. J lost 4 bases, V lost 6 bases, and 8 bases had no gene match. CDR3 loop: CASTRGQGFYEQYF. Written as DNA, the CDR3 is TGCGCCAGCACGAGGGGACAGGGATTTTACGAGCAGTACTTC.

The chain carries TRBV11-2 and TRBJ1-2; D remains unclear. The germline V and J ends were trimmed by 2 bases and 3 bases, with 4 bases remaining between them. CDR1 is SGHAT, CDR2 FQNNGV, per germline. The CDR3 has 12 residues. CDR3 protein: CASSLTDYGYTF. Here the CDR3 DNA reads TGTGCCAGCAGCTTAACAGACTATGGCTACACCTTC.

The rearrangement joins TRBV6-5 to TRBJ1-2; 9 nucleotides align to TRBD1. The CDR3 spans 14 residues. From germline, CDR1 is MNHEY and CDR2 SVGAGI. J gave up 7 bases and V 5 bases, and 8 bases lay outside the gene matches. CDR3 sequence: CASSPRQGVGGYTF. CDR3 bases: TGTGCCAGCAGTCCCCGACAGGGGGTGGGTGGCTACACCTTC.

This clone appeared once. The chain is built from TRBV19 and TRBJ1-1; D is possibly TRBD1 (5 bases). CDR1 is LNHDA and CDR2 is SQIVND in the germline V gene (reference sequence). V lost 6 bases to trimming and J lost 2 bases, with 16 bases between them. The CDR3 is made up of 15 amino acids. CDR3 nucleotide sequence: TGTGCCAGTAGATTCCAGGGAGCCCCAAACACTGAAGCTTTCTTT. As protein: CASRFQGAPNTEAFF.

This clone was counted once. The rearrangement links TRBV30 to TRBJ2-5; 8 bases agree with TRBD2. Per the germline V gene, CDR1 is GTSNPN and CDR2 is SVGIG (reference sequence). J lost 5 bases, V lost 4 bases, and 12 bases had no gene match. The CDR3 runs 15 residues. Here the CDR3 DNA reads TGTGCCTGGATTTTAAGCGGGAGCCGGCCTGAGACCCAGTACTTC. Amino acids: CAWILSGSRPETQYF.

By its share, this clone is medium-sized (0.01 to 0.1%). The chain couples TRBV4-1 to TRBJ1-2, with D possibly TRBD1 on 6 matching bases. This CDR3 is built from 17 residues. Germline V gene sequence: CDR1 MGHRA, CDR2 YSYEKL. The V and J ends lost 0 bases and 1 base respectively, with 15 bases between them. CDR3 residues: CASSQDTGQSYNYGYTF. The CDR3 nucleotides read TGCGCCAGCAGCCAAGATACAGGGCAGTCTTATAACTATGGCTACACCTTC.

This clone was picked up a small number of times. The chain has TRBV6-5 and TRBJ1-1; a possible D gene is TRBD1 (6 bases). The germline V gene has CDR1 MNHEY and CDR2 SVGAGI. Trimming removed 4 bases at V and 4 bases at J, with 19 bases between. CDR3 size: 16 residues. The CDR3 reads CASSSADSWVGTEAFF. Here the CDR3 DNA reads TGTGCCAGCAGTTCAGCGGACAGCTGGGTGGGCACTGAAGCTTTCTTT.

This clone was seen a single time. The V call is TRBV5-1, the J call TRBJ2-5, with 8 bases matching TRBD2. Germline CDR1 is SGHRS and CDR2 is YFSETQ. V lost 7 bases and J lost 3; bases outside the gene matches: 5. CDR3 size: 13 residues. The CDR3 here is CASATLAEETQYF. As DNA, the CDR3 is TGCGCCAGCGCCACACTAGCGGAAGAGACCCAGTACTTC.

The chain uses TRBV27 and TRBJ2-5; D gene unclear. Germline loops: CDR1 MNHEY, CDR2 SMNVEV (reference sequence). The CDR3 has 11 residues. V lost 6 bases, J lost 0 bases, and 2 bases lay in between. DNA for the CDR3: TGTGCCAGCAGAGACCAAGAGACCCAGTACTTC. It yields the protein CASRDQETQYF.

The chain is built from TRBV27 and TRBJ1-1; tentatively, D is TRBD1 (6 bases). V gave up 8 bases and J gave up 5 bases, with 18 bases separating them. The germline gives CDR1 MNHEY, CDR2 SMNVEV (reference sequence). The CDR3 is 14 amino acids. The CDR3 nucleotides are TGTGCCAGCCGCCCCGTTCAGGGGACGACTGAAGCTTTCTTT. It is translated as CASRPVQGTTEAFF.